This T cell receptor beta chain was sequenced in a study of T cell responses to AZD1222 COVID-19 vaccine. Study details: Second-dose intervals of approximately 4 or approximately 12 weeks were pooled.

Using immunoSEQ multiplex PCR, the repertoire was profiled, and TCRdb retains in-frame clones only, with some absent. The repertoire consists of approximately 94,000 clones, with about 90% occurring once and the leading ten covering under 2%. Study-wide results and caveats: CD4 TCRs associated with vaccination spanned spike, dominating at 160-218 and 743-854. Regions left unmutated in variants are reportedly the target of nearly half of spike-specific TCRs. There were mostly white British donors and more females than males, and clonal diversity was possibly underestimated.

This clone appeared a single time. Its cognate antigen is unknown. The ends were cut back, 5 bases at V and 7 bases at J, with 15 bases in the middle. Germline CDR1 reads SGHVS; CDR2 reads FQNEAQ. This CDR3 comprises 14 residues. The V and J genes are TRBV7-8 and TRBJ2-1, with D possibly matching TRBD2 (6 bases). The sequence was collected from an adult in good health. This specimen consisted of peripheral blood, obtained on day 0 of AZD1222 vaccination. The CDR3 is CASSRAGTSNEQFF. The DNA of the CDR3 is TGTGCCAGCAGCAGAGCCGGGACTTCTAATGAGCAGTTCTTC.